The rows below give T cell receptor beta chains drawn from one sample of a study of T-cell memory formation after mild COVID-19. TCRdb re-derived calls from the 5' RACE reads in MiXCR, one entry per CDR3 protein. The table has roughly 350,000 distinct CDR3 sequences, around 13% seen once. The sample taken for sequencing was PBMCs or a T cell subset sorted from them (not recorded which). The receptors here all came from a man younger than 35 who had mild COVID-19 (a few samples of this study predate the infection). Cell type and time point are not known. Each CDR3 is given with its conserved first and last residue. The D gene is left open where the match is weak. The listing skips clone size in some rows; elsewhere it reads once, few, many or a size class.

NA,TRBV6-5,few,TRBJ1-4,TGTGCCAGCAGTCGACAGACATTATCGACCCATTCTAATGAAAAACTGTTTTTT,CASSRQTLSTHSNEKLFF
NA,TRBV29-1,NA,TRBJ1-5,TGCAGCGTAAGGGAACAGGAGTCTCAGCCCCAGCATTTT,CSVREQESQPQHF
TRBD2,TRBV6-5,NA,TRBJ2-3,TGTGCCAGCAGTTCTGGCCCGGCTAGCGGGATAACAGATACGCAGTATTTT,CASSSGPASGITDTQYF
NA,TRBV29-1,NA,TRBJ2-2,TGCAGCGCTAAGAGTGGTAGAGACACCGGGGAGCTGTTTTTT,CSAKSGRDTGELFF
NA,TRBV19,few,TRBJ1-1,TGTGCCAGTAGTACCTGGGGTCTGAGTGAAGCTTTCTTT,CASSTWGLSEAFF
NA,TRBV7-9,NA,TRBJ2-5,TGTGCCAGCAGCTTAGGGCAGGCCCGTCTCGCCCAGTACTTC,CASSLGQARLAQYF
TRBD1,TRBV6-2/TRBV6-3,NA,TRBJ2-1,TGTGCCAGCAGCTACCGGGACAGGGGGCCCTACAATGAGCAGTTCTTC,CASSYRDRGPYNEQFF
NA,TRBV7-2,many,TRBJ2-1,TGTGCCCTTGGCTCCTACAATGAGCAGTTCTTC,CALGSYNEQFF
TRBD2,TRBV6-5,many,TRBJ2-3,TGTGCCAGCAGACGGACTAGCGGGGGGGGCACAGATACGCAGTATTTT,CASRRTSGGGTDTQYF
NA,TRBV6-1,NA,TRBJ1-1,TGTGCCAGCAGCCGGACACGGAACACTGAAGCTTTCTTT,CASSRTRNTEAFF
NA,TRBV20-1,few,TRBJ2-1,TGCAGCGCCCCGGGCCTCTCCTACAATGAGCAGTTCTTC,CSAPGLSYNEQFF
TRBD1,TRBV30,once,TRBJ1-1,TGTGCCTGGGGACAGGGAATGAAAGCTTTCTTT,CAWGQGMKAFF
NA,TRBV14,many,TRBJ2-7,TGTGCCAGCAGCCAAGACGCCTACGAGCAGTACTTC,CASSQDAYEQYF
NA,TRBV4-3,few,TRBJ2-3,TGCGCCAGCAGCCCTTTCACAGGGGAGGAGGATACGCAGTATTTT,CASSPFTGEEDTQYF